Below are 32 T cell receptor beta chains sequenced from a single sample in a study of T cell clonality in common variable immunodeficiency. Libraries were prepared by immunoSEQ multiplex PCR; TCRdb keeps only in-frame clonotypes and omits some of them. This repertoire holds approximately 30,000 clones, and none appear only once. Sequences were obtained from peripheral blood mononuclear cells. Receptor source: a person aged 18 to 69 in good health.

This clone was counted many times. The observed sequence ends 3 residues before the CDR3 terminus, with the missing tail filled in from the germline J gene. The V and J genes are TRBV27 and TRBJ2-6; TRBD1 matches at 8 bases. Trimming took 3 bases from V and 0 from J; bases not matched to a gene: 10. The germline CDR1 and CDR2 sequences are MNHEY and SMNVEV (reference sequence). The CDR3 length is 19 residues. The CDR3 here is CASSFSWGQVGSGANVLTF. The sequenced CDR3 bases are TGTGCCAGCAGTTTTTCTTGGGGACAGGTCGGCTCTGGGGCCAACGTC. Variable domain in full (rest from reference TRBV27 and TRBJ2-6): EAQVTQNPRYLITVTGKKLTVTCSQNMNHEYMSWYRQDPGLGLRQIYYSMNVEVTDKGDVPEGYKVSRKEKRNFPLILESPSPNQTSLYFCASSFSWGQVGSGANVLTFGAGSRLTVL.

This clone was recorded at least ten times. Here the CDR3 reads CASSATGNTGELFF. CDR3 bases read: TGTGCCAGCAGCGCCACAGGGAACACCGGGGAG. The chain recombines TRBV7-9 with TRBJ2-2; possible D gene TRBD1, 5 bases. The CDR3 is cut off 3 residues early in the read; its end comes from the germline J gene. This CDR3 comprises 14 residues. CDR1 is SEHNR, CDR2 FQNEAQ, per germline (reference sequence). V was pared by 5 bases and J by 1 base, with 8 bases between.

In this sample, this clone turned up many times. The missing CDR3 end, 3 residues past where the read stops, is filled in from the germline J gene. This chain connects TRBV20-1 to TRBJ1-1; 7 bases align to TRBD1. CDR3 length equals 17 residues. CDR1 is DFQATT, CDR2 SNEGSKA, per germline (reference sequence). V lost 0 bases and J lost 3; bases outside the gene matches: 13. The CDR3 spells CSARDFGPDRRDTEAFF. CDR3 DNA (partial): TGCAGTGCTAGAGATTTTGGCCCGGACAGGCGGGACACTGAA.

A few counts support this clone. One junction end does not reproduce the germline sequence, and a read error may be involved. The CDR3 end lies 3 residues beyond the end of the read and is filled in from the germline J gene. The chain carries TRBV7-7 and TRBJ2-3, with a weak D call TRBD1 (6 bases). In germline, CDR1 is SSHAT, CDR2 FNYEAQ (reference sequence). This CDR3 has 14 residues. CDR3 amino acids: CASSLGTGTDTQYF. CDR3 bases read: TGTGCTAGCAGCTTAGGTACAGGGACAGATACG. The whole variable domain, filled in from reference TRBV7-7 and TRBJ2-3, reads GAGVSQSPRYKVTKRGQDVTLRCDPISSHATLYWYQQALGQGPEFLTYFNYEAQPDKSGLPSDRFSAERPEGSISTLTIQRTEQRDSAMYRCASSLGTGTDTQYFGPGTRLTVL.

This clone occurred a few times. The read finishes 3 residues shy of the CDR3 end, and the germline J gene is used to complete it. The rearrangement joins TRBV11-3 to TRBJ2-3, with 10 bases fitting TRBD2. V was pared by 5 bases and J by 6 bases, with 8 bases of the junction left unmatched. In germline, CDR1 is SGHNT, CDR2 YENEEA. The CDR3 has 15 amino acids. This CDR3 is CASSRAGGFKDTQYF. The sequenced part of the CDR3 DNA is TGTGCCAGCAGCCGAGCGGGAGGGTTCAAGGATACG.

On this clone: The read finishes 3 residues shy of the CDR3 end, and the germline J gene is used to complete it. This chain links TRBV19 with TRBJ2-5, with 8 bases lining up with TRBD2. V dropped 5 bases and J dropped 5; count of bases not matched to a gene: 10. This CDR3 comprises 15 residues. Germline V gives CDR1 LNHDA, CDR2 SQIVND (reference sequence). CDR3 DNA (partial): TGTGCCAGTAGTCTTATAGCGGGGAGGGGGGAGACC. This sequence encodes CASSLIAGRGET. The whole CDR3 is CASSLIAGRGETQYF.

This clone was seen at least ten times. The read finishes 3 residues shy of the CDR3 end, and the germline J gene is used to complete it. The rearrangement uses TRBV5-1 and TRBJ1-4; a weak D match, TRBD1 (6 bases). The CDR3 is 13 amino acids. Germline V gene data show CDR1 as SGHRS and CDR2 as YFSETQ. V gave up 5 bases and J gave up 5 bases, with 10 bases separating them. The CDR3: CASRDRMNEKLFF. CDR3 DNA (partial): TGCGCCAGCAGGGACAGAATGAATGAAAAA.

This clone was observed at least ten times. The part of the CDR3 DNA that was read is TGTGCCAGTAGTATAAGAGGACTAGCGGGAGGACCATTCTACGAG. This gives the protein CASSIRGLAGGPFYE. The entire CDR3 reads CASSIRGLAGGPFYEQYF. This chain links TRBV19 with TRBJ2-7; 14 nucleotides agree with TRBD2. From the germline J gene comes the end of the CDR3, since the read stops 3 residues before it. V lost 2 bases, J lost 3 bases, and 9 bases stayed unmatched. CDR1 is LNHDA and CDR2 is SQIVND in the germline V gene (reference sequence). The CDR3 extends over 18 amino acids.

This clone has ten or more counts. The CDR3 extends 3 residues past the end of the read, so its final part is completed from the germline J gene. V and J are TRBV30 and TRBJ2-5; tentative D call: TRBD1 (5 bases). V lost 4 bases to trimming and J lost 0 bases, with 6 bases between them. Per the germline V gene, CDR1 is GTSNPN and CDR2 is SVGIG (reference sequence). The CDR3 runs 12 residues. The chain's CDR3 is CAWKGYQETQYF. The part of the CDR3 DNA that was read is TGTGCCTGGAAGGGGTACCAAGAGACC.

Many counts were recorded for this clone. The observed sequence ends 3 residues before the CDR3 terminus, with the missing tail filled in from the germline J gene. The chain uses TRBV5-1 and TRBJ1-1; no definite D call. V was cut by 0 bases and J by 3 bases, with 15 bases left in between. This CDR3 is 16 amino acids long. The germline V gene has CDR1 SGHRS and CDR2 YFSETQ. The CDR3 protein is CASSLGSTGKDTEAFF. The DNA read from the CDR3 is TGCGCCAGCAGCTTGGGAAGTACGGGGAAGGACACTGAA. Full variable domain (outside the CDR3, taken from reference TRBV5-1 and TRBJ1-1): KAGVTQTPRYLIKTRGQQVTLSCSPISGHRSVSWYQQTPGQGLQFLFEYFSETQRNKGNFPGRFSGRQFSNSRSEMNVSTLELGDSALYLCASSLGSTGKDTEAFFGQGTRLTVV.

This clone was counted ten times or more. The CDR3 end falls 3 residues outside the read, so it is completed with the germline J gene. This chain connects TRBV12-3 or TRBV12-4 to TRBJ1-5, with D tentatively TRBD1 (5 bases). Trimming stripped 1 base from V and 1 base from J, with 8 bases between. The CDR3 loop spans 15 amino acids. This chain's CDR3 is CASSLGGASNQPQHF. The sequenced part of the CDR3 DNA is TGTGCCAGCAGTTTAGGCGGGGCGAGCAATCAGCCC.

As concerns this clone: The sequenced fragment ends 3 residues before the CDR3 boundary, so the rest is inferred from the germline J gene. The genes are TRBV7-6 and TRBJ2-1, with D possibly TRBD2 on 6 matching bases. CDR1 and CDR2 (germline): SGHVS, FNYEAQ. The CDR3 is 16 residues long. Trimming removed 2 bases from V and 4 bases from J, with 15 bases in between. CDR3 DNA (partial): TGTGCCAGCAGCTTACGGGACTCTACTAATTACAATGAG. Amino acids: CASSLRDSTNYNE. The CDR3 in its entirety is CASSLRDSTNYNEQFF.

This clone was counted between two and nine times. The read stops 3 residues short of the end of the CDR3; the missing end is completed from the germline J gene. The chain joins TRBV2 to TRBJ2-7, with D possibly TRBD1 on 6 matching bases. The ends were cut back, 7 bases at V and 0 bases at J, with 13 bases in the middle. In germline, CDR1 is SNHLY, CDR2 FYNNEI. This CDR3 is 14 amino acids long. The CDR3 loop reads CASTRGSTSYEQYF. The part of the CDR3 DNA that was read is TGTGCCAGCACGAGGGGGTCAACCTCCTACGAG.

At least ten counts were recorded for this clone. The read falls 3 residues short of the CDR3 end, and the missing part is taken from the germline J gene. The chain combines TRBV19 with TRBJ1-2; D might be TRBD1 (6 bases). V shed 6 bases and J shed 6 bases, with 8 bases lying between them. This CDR3 spans 11 amino acids. Germline V gene lookup returns CDR1 LNHDA and CDR2 SQIVND (reference sequence). The DNA read from the CDR3 is TGTGCCAGTAGACAGGGCCATGGC. It is translated as CASRQGHG. The CDR3 in its entirety is CASRQGHGYTF.

This clone has a count of ten or more. The read gets to within 3 residues of the CDR3 end, and the germline J gene fills in the rest. This chain connects TRBV7-8 to TRBJ2-7; D perhaps matches TRBD1 (5 bases). The CDR3 spans 14 residues. Trimming took off 3 bases at V and 4 bases at J, with 13 bases between the two ends. Germline V CDR1 and CDR2: SGHVS, FQNEAQ. The CDR3 sequence: CASSFFGHLYEQYF. CDR3 DNA (partial): TGTGCCAGCAGCTTCTTCGGACACCTATACGAG.

This clone was seen more than once but under ten times. Relative to the germline gene, one junction end is altered; a read error may explain this. The read halts 3 residues ahead of the CDR3 end, with the missing end drawn from the germline J gene. The sample contains more than one DNA sequence encoding this CDR3. V and J are TRBV19 and TRBJ1-6; a weak D match, TRBD1 (6 bases). Looked up from germline, CDR1 is LNHDA and CDR2 is SQIVND (reference sequence). This CDR3 is 16 amino acids long. The CDR3 loop is CASRNTGGLSNSPLHF. The CDR3 DNA, read in part, is TGCGCCAGTAGAAACACCGGGGGGCTTTCAAATTCACCC.

This clone was picked up many times. The CDR3 end falls 3 residues outside the read, so it is completed with the germline J gene. This sequence joins TRBV7-3 and TRBJ1-6, with TRBD1 matching 8 bases. The CDR3 is 14 amino acids. V shed 2 bases and J 10 bases; nucleotides not matched to a gene: 4. The germline V gene has CDR1 SGHTA and CDR2 FQGTGA. CDR3 loop: CASSLQGASSPLHF. Incomplete CDR3 DNA: TGTGCCAGCAGCTTACAGGGGGCCTCCTCACCC.

This CDR3 is CASRLAASTDTQYF. The CDR3 bases that were read are TGTGCCAGCAGGCTAGCGGCTAGCACAGATACG. This rearrangement joins TRBV2 to TRBJ2-3; TRBD2 matches 7 bases. The read falls 3 residues short of the CDR3 end, and the missing part is taken from the germline J gene. The CDR3 has 14 amino acids. The V and J ends lost 6 bases and 0 bases, in that order; junction bases with no gene match: 3. Germline V gene data show CDR1 as SNHLY and CDR2 as FYNNEI.

At least ten counts were recorded for this clone. CDR3 amino acids: CASRLTGSGANVLTF. The covered CDR3 bases are TGCGCCAGCAGATTGACAGGCTCTGGGGCCAACGTC. This chain uses TRBV5-1 with TRBJ2-6; maybe TRBD1 (6 bases). Coverage ceases 3 residues before the CDR3 finishes, and the germline J gene fills in the end. This CDR3 comprises 15 residues. V was shortened by 5 bases and J by 0 bases, with 9 bases between the two germline ends. Per germline, CDR1 SGHRS and CDR2 YFSETQ.

Worth noting for this clone: The read stops 3 residues short of the end of the CDR3; the missing end is completed from the germline J gene. This chain uses TRBV7-3 with TRBJ2-5; 9 positions agree with TRBD2. With V trimmed by 5 bases and J by 4 bases, 11 bases remained unmatched. This CDR3 has 16 residues. Germline V CDR1 and CDR2: SGHTA, FQGTGA. The CDR3 reads CASSRGIAGAGETQYF. CDR3 bases read: TGTGCCAGCAGCAGGGGTATAGCGGGAGCTGGAGAGACC. The full variable domain, rest sourced from reference TRBV7-3 and TRBJ2-5, is GAGVSQTPSNKVTEKGKYVELRCDPISGHTALYWYRQSLGQGPEFLIYFQGTGAADDSGLPNDRFFAVRPEGSVSTLKIQRTERGDSAVYLCASSRGIAGAGETQYFGPGTRLLVL.

The table lists this clone with many counts. The DNA ends 3 residues before the CDR3 does, and the rest of the CDR3 is filled in from the germline J gene. The chain recombines TRBV30 with TRBJ1-2, with no clear D. The CDR3 is 12 residues long. The germline V and J ends were trimmed by 0 bases and 6 bases, with 8 bases remaining between them. Germline-derived CDR1 and CDR2 are GTSNPN and SVGIG (reference sequence). The part of the CDR3 DNA that was read is TGTGCCTGGAGTGTTACTGCGAATGGC. It yields the protein CAWSVTANG. The complete CDR3 reads CAWSVTANGYTF.

This clone was counted between two and nine times. The read stops 3 residues short of the end of the CDR3; the missing end is completed from the germline J gene. The gene calls are TRBV6-4 and TRBJ1-5; D is perhaps TRBD1 (5 bases). Trimming removed 4 bases from V and 6 bases from J, with 13 bases in between. CDR1 and CDR2 (germline): MRHNA, SNTAGT. The CDR3 is made up of 14 amino acids. CDR3 loop: CASSVDLGVQPQHF. The part of the CDR3 DNA that was read is TGTGCCAGCAGTGTAGATTTAGGGGTTCAGCCC.

The sample holds many counts of this clone. The covered CDR3 bases are TGTGCCAGCTCACCACGCTCAGGAGGGGTCACAGATACG. Translating it yields CASSPRSGGVTDT. The CDR3, in full, reads CASSPRSGGVTDTQYF. The V call is TRBV18, the J call TRBJ2-3; D might be TRBD2 (6 bases). The read finishes 3 residues shy of the CDR3 end, and the germline J gene is used to complete it. The V gene lost 1 base and the J gene lost 2 bases, with 13 bases spanning the gap. This CDR3 has 16 amino acids. Germline lookup yields CDR1 KGHSH and CDR2 LQKENI.

In its sample, this clone was seen many times. The read terminates 3 residues before the CDR3 end, so the remaining end is supplied by the germline J gene. The rearrangement uses TRBV6-2 or TRBV6-3 and TRBJ2-7; possibly TRBD2 for D (6 bases). V was shortened by 7 bases and J by 4 bases, with 20 bases between the two germline ends. The CDR3 length is 15 residues. Germline V gene sequence: CDR1 MNHEY, CDR2 SVGEGT. The CDR3 bases that were read are TGTGCCAGCACCATGTCCCCTCCGGGGGTTTACGAG. Amino acid sequence: CASTMSPPGVYE. The whole CDR3 sequence reads CASTMSPPGVYEQYF.

This clone appeared many times. The read terminates 3 residues ahead of where the CDR3 ends, so the germline J gene completes it. The chain couples TRBV29-1 to TRBJ2-5, with TRBD2 as a possible D gene (6 bases). V lost 1 base and J lost 5, with 14 bases in between. Looked up from germline, CDR1 is SQVTM and CDR2 is ANQGSEA. This CDR3 contains 14 residues. CDR3 region: CSVEVGGPWETQYF. Partial CDR3 DNA: TGCAGCGTTGAAGTCGGGGGACCCTGGGAGACC. The full variable domain, rest sourced from reference TRBV29-1 and TRBJ2-5, is SAVISQKPSRDICQRGTSLTIQCQVDSQVTMMFWYRQQPGQSLTLIATANQGSEATYESGFVIDKFPISRPNLTFSTLTVSNMSPEDSSIYLCSVEVGGPWETQYFGPGTRLLVL.

Regarding this clone: The read ends 3 residues early relative to the CDR3; the germline J gene fills the gap. The chain recombines TRBV20-1 with TRBJ1-4, with D perhaps matching TRBD1 (6 bases). Per germline, CDR1 DFQATT and CDR2 SNEGSKA (reference sequence). The CDR3 runs 17 residues. CDR3 DNA (partial): TGCAGTGCGCGACCCATACAGGGTTTGGGGCGAAATTCACCA. It is translated as CSARPIQGLGRNSP. The complete CDR3 sequence is CSARPIQGLGRNSPLFF.

This clone was observed many times. The CDR3 is cut off 3 residues early in the read; its end comes from the germline J gene. The chain is built from TRBV2 and TRBJ2-4; unclear D gene. Germline-derived CDR1 and CDR2 are SNHLY and FYNNEI. Trimming took 3 bases from V and 6 from J, leaving 9 bases between them. The CDR3 sequence is 13 residues long. The CDR3 sequence: CASSDLPRNIQYF. The CDR3 DNA, read in part, is TGTGCCAGCAGTGACCTCCCGCGAAACATT.

About this clone: The missing CDR3 end, 3 residues past where the read stops, is filled in from the germline J gene. The chain employs TRBV5-6 and TRBJ2-7; tentative D call: TRBD1 (6 bases). Germline values: CDR1 SGHDT, CDR2 YYEEEE. This CDR3 region has 15 residues. Trimming shortened V by 2 bases and J by 1 base, and 13 bases separated the two germline ends. The part of the CDR3 DNA that was read is TGTGCCAGCAGCTTCGGTGGGACACCTTCCTACGAG. Translating it yields CASSFGGTPSYE. The whole CDR3 protein reads CASSFGGTPSYEQYF. The full variable domain, rest sourced from reference TRBV5-6 and TRBJ2-7, is DAGVTQSPTHLIKTRGQQVTLRCSPKSGHDTVSWYQQALGQGPQFIFQYYEEEERQRGNFPDRFSGHQFPNYSSELNVNALLLGDSALYLCASSFGGTPSYEQYFGPGTRLTVT.

In its sample, this clone was seen a few times. Sequencing ends 3 residues short of the CDR3 end; the germline J gene provides the rest. J is TRBJ2-7 and V is TRBV20-1; 13 nucleotides match TRBD2. This CDR3 spans 14 amino acids. Germline V gene lookup returns CDR1 DFQATT and CDR2 SNEGSKA (reference sequence). The V and J ends lost 4 bases and 5 bases, in that order; junction bases with no gene match: 5. Incomplete CDR3 DNA: TGCAGTGCTATGGGGACTAGCGGGAACCACGAG. This translates into CSAMGTSGNHE. The CDR3 in full is CSAMGTSGNHEQYF.

In the case of this clone: The read gets to within 3 residues of the CDR3 end, and the germline J gene fills in the rest. This chain connects TRBV19 to TRBJ2-4; the match to TRBD1 covers 9 bases. Per germline, CDR1 LNHDA and CDR2 SQIVND (reference sequence). The CDR3 spans 14 residues. The CDR3 loop reads CASNTPGQGYGQYF. The sequenced part of the CDR3 DNA is TGTGCCAGTAATACTCCGGGACAGGGTTATGGT.

This clone appeared many times. The read ends 3 residues early relative to the CDR3; the germline J gene fills the gap. This chain connects TRBV5-6 to TRBJ2-3; D is unresolved. Between the trimmed V and J ends, which lost 0 bases and 5 bases, there was a span of 10 bases. Per germline, CDR1 SGHDT and CDR2 YYEEEE. The CDR3 covers 14 residues. Incomplete CDR3 DNA: TGTGCCAGCAGCTTGGGGGCTGGTGAAGATACG. Its protein product is CASSLGAGEDT. The entire CDR3 protein reads CASSLGAGEDTQYF.

This clone was seen a handful of times. The observed sequence ends 3 residues before the CDR3 terminus, with the missing tail filled in from the germline J gene. The chain has TRBV5-1 and TRBJ2-1; the D gene is possibly TRBD1 (6 bases). This CDR3 contains 11 residues. V lost 6 bases and J 5 bases, leaving 6 bases between the germline ends. CDR1 is SGHRS, CDR2 YFSETQ, per germline. The CDR3 loop is CASKGDNEQFF. The sequenced CDR3 bases are TGCGCCAGCAAGGGGGACAATGAG.